The following is a TCR beta chain sequence with its context. No antigen is known for it. The record has no base qualities; no much larger clone is one base away. RNA was extracted using the RNeasy kit, and about 0.45 to 1 ug of the RNA was reverse transcribed with random hexamers. TCR beta CDR3 regions were amplified with the immunoSEQ multiplex PCR assay covering 54 Vbeta and 13 Jbeta segments. To correct PCR amplification bias, a synthetic template baseline was used for both primer optimization and computational correction. Turning to the authors' computational methods: Reads were annotated to V, D and J genes per IMGT and analyzed with immunoSEQ Analyzer, keeping only productive sequences. Clonality was calculated as one minus the Shannon entropy normalized by log2 of the number of productive unique sequences. For each patient and control, public and private clones were evaluated within the 100 most prevalent clones. Clones were defined as Susac-specific if absent from the healthy and MS cohorts, from over a thousand published viral clones and from other ImmuneACCESS disease sequences. The public reads were quality trimmed at Q25 with fastp and then assembled into clones with MiXCR by TCRdb, keeping productive beta chains. All rows with the same CDR3 protein become a single entry with the most common DNA and genes. TCRdb, rather than the study authors, made the V and J calls. Present in this sample are 120,000 to 150,000 distinct CDR3 sequences, 94% of which were seen just once. The top ten clones comprise 0.25% to 0.3% of the sample.

The data were obtained in a study of CD8 T cells in Susac syndrome (dated by TCRdb to between 2018 and 2021). As for the study more broadly: The study used repertoire sequencing to test whether antigen drove CD8+ T cell activation and differentiation in Susac syndrome. The study compared CD8+ T cell repertoire clonality among about a dozen healthy donors, approximately 14 Susac syndrome patients and some 16 multiple sclerosis patients. Study-wide conclusions, independent of this receptor: The number of individuals in the TCR sequencing and HLA analysis was recognized as being relatively small.

A distance of 19 bases separates the germline ends of V and J, which lose 6 bases and 5 bases respectively. Counted from cysteine to phenylalanine, this CDR3 has 14 amino acids. Only CDR3 DNA is held: 42 bases, read in frame from base 1. The CDR1 and CDR2 encoded by the germline V gene (reference sequence) are DFQATT and SNEGSKA. Peripheral blood CD8+ and CD4+ T cells from healthy donors, Susac syndrome patients and multiple sclerosis patients were profiled using high-throughput TCR beta sequencing. Healthy donors were age- and sex-matched controls. Bulk CD8+ and CD4+ T cells were purified magnetically by negative isolation, whereas CD8+ TEMRA cells were enriched by FACS. Blood was drawn into EDTA tubes, processed within 24 hours, and PBMCs were isolated by density gradient centrifugation. PBMCs intended for TCR sequencing were cryopreserved in liquid nitrogen and thawed later in a water bath at 37 degrees C. The sorted or isolated CD4+, CD8+ and CD8+ TEMRA cells reached a purity of at least 90%.

The V and J segments used are TRBV20-1 and TRBJ2-5; the D gene is possibly TRBD1 or TRBD2, each agreeing over 5 bases. Material: CD8+ T cells from PBMCs. This TCR derives from a human donor in good health. In nucleotide form, the sequence is TGCAGTGCCTTCGGGACGGATTCCCGGGAGACCCAGTACTTC. Its protein reads: CSAFGTDSRETQYF.